This TCR beta chain is drawn from a study of cytomegalovirus exposure and HLA in healthy donors. Study summary: Of 398 genotyped donors, 70% to 85% clustered with self-reported Caucasian donors. Study-wide results and limits: In a later analysis, HLA-associated TCR beta chains were more clonally expanded than equally common others. In a later analysis, specific HLA alleles were associated with 15,000 to 20,000 TCR beta sequences at a 0.05 false discovery rate. Later analysis showed TCR association rates varying by HLA locus, highest for DRB1 and lowest for HLA-C.

Primers for the PCR totalled 60 Vbeta and 13 Jbeta. Only in-frame clones appear in the TCRdb table, and some are missing; sequencing was by immunoSEQ multiplex PCR. The repertoire includes 130,000 to 150,000 clones, approximately 80% of them detected once, and 13% sits in the top ten. J was trimmed by 8 bases and V by 1 base; bases with no gene match: 11. CDR1 and CDR2 from the germline V gene are MGHRA and YSYEKL. The CDR3 is 16 residues long. A remark on this clone: Its antigen is still unknown.

The TCR originated in a man aged 35 to 55 in good health and CMV-seropositive. The sample taken for sequencing was PBMCs. V gene TRBV4-1 combines with J gene TRBJ2-1, with 7 positions matching TRBD1. The CDR3 sequence is CASSQGDSPLGDEQFF. The DNA of the CDR3 is TGCGCCAGCAGCCAAGGGGACAGTCCCCTTGGCGATGAGCAGTTCTTC.